This is a list of T cell receptor beta chains from one sample in a study of T cells in Graves' hyperthyroidism and ophthalmopathy. In TCRdb, the multiplex PCR reads were re-called with MiXCR into one record per CDR3 protein. The sample lists about 300,000 distinct CDR3 sequences, over 15% occurring once. The sequenced sample consisted of blood. Receptor source: a man aged 30 to 39 with Graves' hyperthyroidism. Both conserved end residues are trimmed from each CDR3. Each record gives: D gene, V gene, J gene, CDR3 protein. D genes are given only for firm matches.

d_gene: .; v_gene: TRBV20-1; j_gene: TRBJ2-5; CDR3aa: SATQPGTQY
d_gene: TRBD1; v_gene: TRBV3-1; j_gene: TRBJ1-1; CDR3aa: ASSLTGVADTEAF
d_gene: TRBD2; v_gene: TRBV19; j_gene: TRBJ2-5; CDR3aa: ASSMRRELMETQY
d_gene: .; v_gene: TRBV5-5; j_gene: TRBJ1-2; CDR3aa: ASSLVGTPNDYGYT
d_gene: .; v_gene: TRBV19; j_gene: TRBJ2-7; CDR3aa: ASSMGGTADSYEQY
d_gene: .; v_gene: TRBV28; j_gene: TRBJ2-3; CDR3aa: AMRSRTRDTQY
d_gene: .; v_gene: TRBV13; j_gene: TRBJ2-7; CDR3aa: ASSIQKAGHIYEQY
d_gene: .; v_gene: TRBV6-1; j_gene: TRBJ1-1; CDR3aa: ASSRPSTTEAF
d_gene: .; v_gene: TRBV6-2/TRBV6-3; j_gene: TRBJ2-5; CDR3aa: ASSWNQETQY
d_gene: .; v_gene: TRBV5-4; j_gene: TRBJ1-2; CDR3aa: ASSFGPRLGYT
d_gene: TRBD2; v_gene: TRBV12-3/TRBV12-4; j_gene: TRBJ2-3; CDR3aa: ASSLAGTSGRAMY
d_gene: TRBD1; v_gene: TRBV28; j_gene: TRBJ1-2; CDR3aa: ASSSTGQSGYT
d_gene: TRBD2; v_gene: TRBV30; j_gene: TRBJ2-5; CDR3aa: AWSGGSPTRWETQY
d_gene: TRBD1; v_gene: TRBV10-3; j_gene: TRBJ1-1; CDR3aa: AISGTGGPEAF
d_gene: .; v_gene: TRBV7-3; j_gene: TRBJ2-2; CDR3aa: ASSPLPQTGELF
d_gene: .; v_gene: TRBV5-6; j_gene: TRBJ2-5; CDR3aa: ASSLNGQETQY
d_gene: TRBD2; v_gene: TRBV24-1; j_gene: TRBJ2-3; CDR3aa: ATGGRSGDTQY
d_gene: .; v_gene: TRBV7-9; j_gene: TRBJ1-2; CDR3aa: ASSPTSEQYCYT
d_gene: TRBD1; v_gene: TRBV11-3; j_gene: TRBJ2-1; CDR3aa: ASSFRGRSHNEQF